Below, 21 T cell receptor beta chains from the same sample are listed, as sequenced in a study of molecular identifiers for immune sequencing clone quantification (dated by TCRdb to between 2018 and 2020). The receptor library was made with PCR. Reads for this sample came from a NextSeq 500. TCRdb applied fastp at Q25 and MiXCR to the public reads, then kept only in-frame beta chains. Identical CDR3 protein sequences are pooled into one entry, listed with their most common genes and DNA. For this sample the table gives roughly 100,000 distinct CDR3 sequences, of which 30% to 45% were detected only once. The ten largest clonotypes hold less than 10% of the sample. The sample consisted of naive CD8+ T cells from blood, with Jurkat cell RNA spiked in. The sample's cell subset or site label, in plain terms: FACS-sorted CD8+CD4-CCR7+CD45RA+ naive T cells. Every receptor here comes from a human donor in good health. Some libraries in this study had Jurkat cell RNA spiked in.

The CDR3 coding sequence is TGCAGCGTTGCTGAGCCCTACGAGCAGTACTTC. Its protein product is CSVAEPYEQYF. This chain links TRBV29-1 with TRBJ2-7; D is ambiguous. The V end lost 4 bases, the J end lost 2 bases, and 6 bases lay between the germline ends. Per the germline V gene, CDR1 is SQVTM and CDR2 is ANQGSEA. CDR3 size: 11 residues.

This clonotype showed up just a few times. V gene TRBV18 combines with J gene TRBJ2-1, with D possibly being TRBD1 or TRBD2 (5 bases each). The V end lost 11 bases, the J end lost 9 bases, and 17 bases lay between the germline ends. This CDR3 region has 12 residues. Germline assignment: CDR1 KGHSH and CDR2 LQKENI. CDR3 amino acids: CAPLDGQGEQFF. DNA of the CDR3: TGTGCCCCACTAGACGGTCAGGGTGAGCAGTTCTTC.

This clonotype was detected only a few times. This rearrangement joins TRBV20-1 to TRBJ1-6; no reliable D call. CDR1 is DFQATT and CDR2 is SNEGSKA in the germline V gene (reference sequence). The CDR3 contains 17 residues. The CDR3 region is CSVTRPPAQIADSPLHF. The CDR3 DNA reads as TGCAGCGTCACTCGGCCGCCAGCGCAAATTGCAGATTCACCCCTCCACTTT.

This clonotype was observed at least ten times. This chain joins TRBV7-9 and TRBJ2-3, with 7 bases matching TRBD1. There are 14 residues in the CDR3. Germline V gene data show CDR1 as SEHNR and CDR2 as FQNEAQ (reference sequence). Trimming cost V 5 bases and J 1 base; bases outside gene matches: 3. In nucleotides, the CDR3 is TGTGCCAGCAGCGCCGGACAGGGCACAGATACGCAGTATTTT. Its translation: CASSAGQGTDTQYF.

Remarks on this clonotype: A much larger clone differs from this one at a single base, so this may be a read error. The chain recombines TRBV7-9 with TRBJ2-2, with D perhaps TRBD2 (5 bases). Germline CDR1 and CDR2: SEHNR and FQNEAQ (reference sequence). The CDR3 is made up of 13 amino acids. DNA of the CDR3: TGTGCCAGCAGCCAGCCGAACACCGGGGAGCAGTTTTTT. Amino acid sequence: CASSQPNTGEQFF.

This clonotype was seen more than once but under ten times. This chain uses TRBV19 with TRBJ1-1; no clear D. CDR1 is LNHDA, CDR2 SQIVND, per germline (reference sequence). This CDR3 has 13 amino acids. V was clipped by 6 bases and J by 3 bases, with 11 bases between them. CDR3 DNA: TGTGCCAGTAGGGTCCCAGCGGACACTGAAGCTTTCTTT. It yields the protein CASRVPADTEAFF.

Regarding this clonotype: One base away lies a much larger clone, so this may be a sequencing read error. The V and J genes are TRBV9 and TRBJ2-1, with 7 bases identical to TRBD1. The germline gives CDR1 SGDLS, CDR2 YYNGEE. The length of the CDR3 is 15 residues. CDR3 loop: CASSLRDSQYNEQIF. For the CDR3, the DNA is TGTGCCAGCAGCCTCCGGGACAGCCAGTACAATGAGCAGATCTTC.

This clonotype was detected only a few times. The rearrangement links TRBV19 to TRBJ1-5; TRBD1 agrees at 9 bases. Germline lookup yields CDR1 LNHDA and CDR2 SQIVND (reference sequence). CDR3 length: 16 amino acids. V trimming: 3 bases; J trimming: 2 bases; junction bases outside the gene matches: 5. CDR3 DNA sequence: TGTGCCAGTAGTATGGGGACAGGGCTTGGCAATCAGCCCCAGCATTTT. This translates into CASSMGTGLGNQPQHF.

The V gene is TRBV29-1, the J gene TRBJ2-1; 7 bases match TRBD2. CDR1 SQVTM and CDR2 ANQGSEA come from the germline V gene. CDR3 length: 13 amino acids. V lost 1 base and J lost 9; bases outside the gene matches: 6. CDR3 loop: CSVEGLAGSEQFF. The CDR3 nucleotides read TGCAGCGTTGAAGGACTAGCAGGCAGTGAGCAGTTCTTC.

In regard to this clonotype: A much larger clone is a single base away; this may be a read error. The rearrangement links TRBV9 to TRBJ1-5; no definite D call. The CDR3 is 14 amino acids. The germline gives CDR1 SGDLS, CDR2 YYNGEE. The CDR3 DNA follows: TGTGCCAGCTGCGTTGGTCTCTGGGGTCAGCCCCAGCATTTT. Its protein is CASCVGLWGQPQHF.

This clonotype was found once. A read error may be the cause here, since a much bigger clone is one base away. The chain is built from TRBV5-1 and TRBJ1-1; D ambiguous. CDR1 SGHRS and CDR2 YFSETQ come from the germline V gene. This CDR3 has 13 amino acids. The CDR3 sequence is CASSLTLNTDAFF. CDR3 DNA sequence: TGCGCCAGCAGCTTGACTCTGAACACTGATGCTTTCTTT.

Worth noting for this clonotype: Germline and junction disagree at one end, which may indicate a read error. The chain is built from TRBV20-1 and TRBJ2-3, with 11 bases lining up with TRBD2. This CDR3 has 16 residues. From germline, CDR1 is DFQATT and CDR2 SNEGSKA (reference sequence). The CDR3 reads CSATQRASGRSDTQFF. As DNA, the CDR3 is TGCAGTGCTACCCAGAGGGCTAGCGGGAGGTCAGATACGCAGTTTTTT.

This clonotype was detected many times. The chain couples TRBV28 to TRBJ2-7; 9 positions match TRBD1. Germline V gene lookup returns CDR1 MDHEN and CDR2 SYDVKM. This CDR3 is built from 14 residues. V trimming: 5 bases; J trimming: 3 bases; junction bases outside the gene matches: 5. CDR3 loop: CASSPGQGGYEQYF. CDR3 DNA sequence: TGTGCCAGCAGTCCGGGACAGGGCGGCTACGAGCAGTACTTC.

This clonotype was detected ten times or more. The chain combines TRBV29-1 with TRBJ1-5; tentatively, D is TRBD1 (6 bases). Trimming left V 0 bases short and J 15 bases short, with 15 bases between. CDR3 length equals 12 residues. Germline CDR1 reads SQVTM; CDR2 reads ANQGSEA. The CDR3 spells CSVEDQQGARHF. For the CDR3, the DNA is TGCAGCGTTGAAGATCAACAGGGCGCCCGGCATTTT.

V and J are TRBV19 and TRBJ1-5; 8 positions match TRBD1. In germline, CDR1 is LNHDA, CDR2 SQIVND (reference sequence). V shed 2 bases, J shed 4 bases, and the junction held 7 bases outside the gene matches. CDR3 length equals 16 residues. The CDR3 sequence is CASSIFGQGINQPQHF. The CDR3, as DNA: TGTGCCAGTAGTATATTCGGACAGGGAATTAATCAGCCCCAGCATTTT.

This clonotype has more than one count but fewer than ten. J is TRBJ2-7 and V is TRBV6-5; weak D call: TRBD1 (6 bases). The germline V gene has CDR1 MNHEY and CDR2 SVGAGI. V was pared by 2 bases and J by 3 bases, with 11 bases between. The CDR3 length is 14 residues. CDR3 DNA: TGTGCCAGCAGTTACCAGCCACAGGGCTACGAGCAGTACTTC. Protein sequence: CASSYQPQGYEQYF.

A word on this clonotype: The junction departs from germline at one end; a sequencing error may be responsible. This chain connects TRBV28 to TRBJ2-7, with 9 bases matching TRBD1. This CDR3 contains 14 residues. Germline lookup yields CDR1 MDHEN and CDR2 SYDVKM. CDR3 loop: CASSSTGGPSELYF. CDR3 DNA: TGTGCCAGCAGTTCGACAGGGGGGCCCTCCGAGCTGTACTTC. Based on the CDR3 plus reference TRBV28 and TRBJ2-7, the full variable domain is DVKVTQSSRYLVKRTGEKVFLECVQDMDHENMFWYRQDPGLGLRLIYFSYDVKMKEKGDIPEGYSVSREKKERFSLILESASTNQTSMYLCASSSTGGPSELYFGPGTRLTVT.

A few counts support this clonotype. CDR3 in amino acids: CASSPTGFDQYF. As DNA, the CDR3 is TGTGCCAGCAGTCCGACAGGGTTTGACCAGTACTTC. The J gene is TRBJ2-5, the V gene TRBV12-3 or TRBV12-4; 7 positions match TRBD1. The CDR3 is 12 residues long. Unmatched junction bases numbered 7, after V lost 5 bases and J lost 10 bases.

Note on this clonotype: The junction differs from germline at one of its ends, possibly a read error. The J gene is TRBJ2-7, the V gene TRBV24-1; D unresolved. The CDR3 runs 13 residues. The germline V gene has CDR1 KGHDR and CDR2 SFDVKD. Here the CDR3 DNA reads TGTGCCACCAGTGATTGGGCAGAATACGAGCGGTACTTC. Protein product: CATSDWAEYERYF.

J is TRBJ1-1 and V is TRBV12-5; D uncertain. The ends were cut back, 6 bases at V and 10 bases at J, with 12 bases in the middle. Germline assignment: CDR1 LGHNT and CDR2 FRNRAP. This CDR3 spans 11 amino acids. CDR3 sequence: CASGTSTRAFF. In nucleotides, the CDR3 is TGTGCTAGTGGAACTTCAACGAGAGCTTTCTTT. Based on the CDR3 plus reference TRBV12-5 and TRBJ1-1, the full variable domain is DARVTQTPRHKVTEMGQEVTMRCQPILGHNTVFWYRQTMMQGLELLAYFRNRAPLDDSGMPKDRFSAEMPDATLATLKIQPSEPRDSAVYFCASGTSTRAFFGQGTRLTVV.

This clonotype was counted at least ten times. The chain combines TRBV12-3 or TRBV12-4 with TRBJ2-4, with D perhaps matching TRBD1 (6 bases). CDR3 length: 11 residues. V lost 3 bases and J lost 15, with 12 bases in between. The CDR3: CASSFTGSLYF. The CDR3 DNA follows: TGTGCCAGCAGTTTCACAGGGTCGCTGTACTTC.